The 17 T cell receptor beta chains reported below all come from one sample, sequenced in a study of blood T cell repertoires in COVID-19. Only in-frame clones appear in the TCRdb table, and some are missing; sequencing was by immunoSEQ multiplex PCR. This sample has around 140,000 clones, with 80% to 90% found just once. Specimen: PBMCs or T cells enriched from blood (not recorded which). These receptors were taken from a woman in her forties or fifties with acute COVID-19.

The chain combines TRBV4-1 with TRBJ1-1; 7 nucleotides agree with TRBD1. V lost 0 bases to trimming and J lost 1 base; unmatched junction nucleotides: 5. Per the germline V gene, CDR1 is MGHRA and CDR2 is YSYEKL. This CDR3 spans 16 amino acids. CDR3 nucleotide sequence: TGCGCCAGCAGCCAAGATCCGGGACAGAGGAACACTGAAGCTTTCTTT. Translating it yields CASSQDPGQRNTEAFF.

This clone was detected only once. The chain recombines TRBV18 with TRBJ1-2; 9 nucleotides agree with TRBD1. Per the germline V gene, CDR1 is KGHSH and CDR2 is LQKENI. The CDR3 has 15 amino acids. Trimming at V came to 0 bases and at J to 2 bases, leaving 1 base not matched to a gene. CDR3 amino acids: CASSPPGQGNYGYTF. For the CDR3, the DNA is TGTGCCAGCTCACCACCCGGACAGGGGAACTATGGCTACACCTTC.

This clone was observed once. J is TRBJ1-4 and V is TRBV5-1; possible D gene TRBD1, 6 bases. The CDR3 is 17 residues long. Germline lookup yields CDR1 SGHRS and CDR2 YFSETQ. V lost 0 bases and J 7 bases, leaving 19 bases between the germline ends. CDR3 bases: TGCGCCAGCAGCTTGGAAGATGAAGGGGGTCTCGGTGAAAAACTGTTTTTT. Its protein is CASSLEDEGGLGEKLFF.

The chain couples TRBV27 to TRBJ2-5, with 7 bases aligning to TRBD1. Looked up from germline, CDR1 is MNHEY and CDR2 is SMNVEV (reference sequence). The CDR3 contains 13 residues. Trimming cost V 5 bases and J 6 bases; bases outside gene matches: 6. CDR3 loop: CASSMTGSKTQYF. The CDR3 nucleotides read TGTGCCAGCAGTATGACAGGGTCGAAGACCCAGTACTTC.

J is TRBJ2-6 and V is TRBV2; TRBD1 might be the D (5 bases). V was clipped by 5 bases and J by 0 bases, with 11 bases between them. The CDR3 totals 16 residues. The germline gives CDR1 SNHLY, CDR2 FYNNEI. The CDR3 DNA sequence: TGTGCCAGCAGTATCAGGGCGACCTCTGGGGCCAACGTCCTGACTTTC. Protein product: CASSIRATSGANVLTF.

The chain has TRBV12-5 and TRBJ1-5, with D maybe TRBD1 (6 bases). The CDR3 is 18 amino acids. Germline CDR1 and CDR2: LGHNT and FRNRAP. V was clipped by 4 bases and J by 0 bases, with 19 bases between them. The DNA for the CDR3 is TGTGCTAGTGGTTGGGGCGCCGATACAGGGTTTAGCAATCAGCCCCAGCATTTT. It is translated as CASGWGADTGFSNQPQHF.

This chain uses TRBV6-2 or TRBV6-3 with TRBJ2-7, with 9 positions matching TRBD2. The germline CDR1 and CDR2 sequences are MNHEY and SVGEGT. V lost 2 bases to trimming and J lost 2 bases; unmatched junction nucleotides: 10. CDR3 length: 17 amino acids. The CDR3 here is CASSYGILAGVAYEQYF. CDR3 coding DNA: TGTGCCAGCAGTTACGGGATTTTAGCGGGAGTTGCCTACGAGCAGTACTTC.

The chain couples TRBV19 to TRBJ2-3, with 12 bases lining up with TRBD2. V lost 4 bases to trimming and J lost 4 bases; unmatched junction nucleotides: 6. CDR1 is LNHDA, CDR2 SQIVND, per germline (reference sequence). The CDR3 covers 16 residues. The CDR3 coding sequence is TGTGCCAGTAGTACCCGACTAGCGGGAGACCCAGATACGCAGTATTTT. It is translated as CASSTRLAGDPDTQYF.

The V gene is TRBV2, the J gene TRBJ1-2; 7 bases are a match to TRBD1. The V and J ends lost 1 base and 5 bases, in that order; junction bases with no gene match: 4. CDR3 length equals 14 residues. The germline gives CDR1 SNHLY, CDR2 FYNNEI. CDR3 region: CASSEGGTAYGYTF. Written as DNA, the CDR3 is TGTGCCAGCAGTGAAGGGGGGACAGCTTATGGCTACACCTTC.

The V gene is TRBV5-6, the J gene TRBJ1-1; no reliable D call. CDR1 and CDR2 from the germline V gene are SGHDT and YYEEEE. CDR3 size: 13 residues. V shed 5 bases and J shed 0 bases, with 8 bases lying between them. This CDR3 reads CASRAGMNTEAFF. The CDR3 bases are TGTGCCAGCAGAGCGGGCATGAACACTGAAGCTTTCTTT.

The chain employs TRBV19 and TRBJ1-2; 7 bases line up with TRBD1. The V gene's germline CDR1 is LNHDA and CDR2 SQIVND (reference sequence). This CDR3 spans 15 amino acids. V was clipped by 3 bases and J by 5 bases; unmatched bases: 9. CDR3: CASSITPPGGYGYTF. The DNA of the CDR3 is TGTGCCAGTAGTATTACCCCCCCAGGGGGGTATGGCTACACCTTC.

The chain links TRBV10-3 to TRBJ2-3, with 11 bases fitting TRBD2. CDR1 and CDR2 from the germline V gene are ENHRY and SYGVKD. The V and J ends lost 5 bases and 2 bases, in that order; junction bases with no gene match: 3. There are 15 residues in the CDR3. The CDR3 bases are TGTGCCATCAGTCCGGGACTAGCGGACACAGATACGCAGTATTTT. Translating it yields CAISPGLADTDTQYF.

The genes are TRBV4-1 and TRBJ2-3; TRBD2 agrees at 8 bases. The CDR3 runs to 15 residues. Germline V gene lookup returns CDR1 MGHRA and CDR2 YSYEKL. The V segment lost 10 bases and the J segment 5 bases; nucleotides outside the gene matches: 14. The CDR3 sequence: CATSPGAGGLDTQYF. The DNA for the CDR3 is TGCGCCACCTCCCCAGGGGCGGGAGGATTAGATACGCAGTATTTT.

V and J are TRBV15 and TRBJ2-1; D not certain. This CDR3 region has 13 residues. The V end lost 8 bases, the J end lost 8 bases, and 16 bases lay between the germline ends. The V gene's germline CDR1 is LNHNV and CDR2 YYDKDF (reference sequence). CDR3 sequence reads: CATLPELGDEQFF. The CDR3 nucleotides read TGTGCCACCCTACCGGAGCTCGGCGATGAGCAGTTCTTC.

V gene TRBV9 combines with J gene TRBJ1-2; D uncertain. CDR3 size: 15 residues. CDR1 and CDR2 (germline): SGDLS, YYNGEE. With 2 bases removed from V and 0 bases from J, the gap between germline ends came to 11 bases. This chain's CDR3 is CASSVEQTPNYGYTF. In DNA form, the CDR3 reads TGTGCCAGCAGCGTGGAGCAGACTCCTAACTATGGCTACACCTTC.

The chain recombines TRBV5-1 with TRBJ2-7; D is possibly TRBD2 (5 bases). The CDR3 runs to 11 residues. The germline V and J ends were trimmed by 6 bases and 6 bases, with 10 bases remaining between them. Germline loops: CDR1 SGHRS, CDR2 YFSETQ. In DNA, the CDR3 is TGCGCCAGCAACCGCGGAGGCGAGCAGTACTTC. Protein: CASNRGGEQYF.

The rearrangement links TRBV5-1 to TRBJ2-5; 11 nucleotides line up with TRBD2. CDR3 length: 15 amino acids. With V trimmed by 3 bases and J by 1 base, 2 bases remained unmatched. Germline V CDR1 and CDR2: SGHRS, YFSETQ. The CDR3 loop is CASSYGTSGQETQYF. CDR3 bases: TGCGCCAGCAGCTATGGGACTAGCGGCCAAGAGACCCAGTACTTC.